A single T cell receptor (beta chain) is shown here with its context. This sample stems from a study of OX40 agonist ivuxolimab in advanced cancers. Assay used: immunoSEQ multiplex PCR; TCRdb lists only in-frame clones, some missing. The sample records under 35,000 clones, 70% to 85% being singletons. CDR3 length: 15 residues. Trimming pared 2 bases from V and 7 bases from J, leaving 18 bases between. CDR1 ENHRY and CDR2 SYGVKD come from the germline V gene. The sequence came from an adult with an advanced solid tumor such as melanoma, head and neck, liver or kidney cancer. The material sequenced was CD4+ or CD8+ T cells sorted from blood, taken in a trial of the OX40 agonist ivuxolimab. This chain uses TRBV10-3 with TRBJ2-7; D remains ambiguous. This CDR3 reads CAISEAPWAVGEQYF. The DNA of the CDR3 is TGTGCCATCAGTGAGGCTCCCTGGGCCGTTGGGGAGCAGTACTTC.